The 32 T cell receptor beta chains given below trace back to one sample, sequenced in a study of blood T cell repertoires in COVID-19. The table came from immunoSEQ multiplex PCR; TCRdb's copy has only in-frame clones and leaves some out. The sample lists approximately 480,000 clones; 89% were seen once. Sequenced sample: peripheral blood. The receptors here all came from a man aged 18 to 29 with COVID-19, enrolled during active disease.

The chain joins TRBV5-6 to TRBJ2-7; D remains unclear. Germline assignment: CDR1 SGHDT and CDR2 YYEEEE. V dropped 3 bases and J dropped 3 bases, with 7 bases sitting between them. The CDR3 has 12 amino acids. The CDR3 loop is CASSSRGYEQYF. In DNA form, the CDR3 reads TGTGCCAGCAGCTCCCGAGGCTACGAGCAGTACTTC.

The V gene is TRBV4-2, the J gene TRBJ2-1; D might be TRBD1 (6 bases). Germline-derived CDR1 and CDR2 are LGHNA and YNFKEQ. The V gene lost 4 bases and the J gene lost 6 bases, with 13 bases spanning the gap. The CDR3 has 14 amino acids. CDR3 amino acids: CASSLSTGPNEQFF. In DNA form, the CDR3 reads TGTGCCAGCAGCCTCTCGACAGGACCCAATGAGCAGTTCTTC.

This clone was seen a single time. The CDR3 protein is CASRPNRQGNSPLHF. CDR3 DNA: TGTGCCAGCAGACCAAACCGACAGGGAAATTCACCCCTCCACTTT. This chain connects TRBV6-5 to TRBJ1-6, with 7 bases that match TRBD1. V trimming: 6 bases; J trimming: 7 bases; junction bases outside the gene matches: 9. The CDR3 consists of 15 residues. Germline CDR1 MNHEY, CDR2 SVGAGI.

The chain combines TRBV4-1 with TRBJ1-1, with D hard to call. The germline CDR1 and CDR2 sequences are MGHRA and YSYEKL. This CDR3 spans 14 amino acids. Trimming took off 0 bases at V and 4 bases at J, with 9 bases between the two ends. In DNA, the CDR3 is TGCGCCAGCAGCCAAGAACGGCGGGGCACTGAAGCTTTCTTT. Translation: CASSQERRGTEAFF.

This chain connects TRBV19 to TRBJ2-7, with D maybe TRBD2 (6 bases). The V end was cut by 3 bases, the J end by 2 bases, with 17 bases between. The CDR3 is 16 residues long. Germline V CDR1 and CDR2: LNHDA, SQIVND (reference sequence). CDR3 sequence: CASSIKRGLQPYEQYF. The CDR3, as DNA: TGTGCCAGTAGTATCAAACGGGGACTCCAGCCCTACGAGCAGTACTTC. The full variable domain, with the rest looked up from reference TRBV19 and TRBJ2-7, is DGGITQSPKYLFRKEGQNVTLSCEQNLNHDAMYWYRQDPGQGLRLIYYSQIVNDFQKGDIAEGYSVSREKKESFPLTVTSAQKNPTAFYLCASSIKRGLQPYEQYFGPGTRLTVT.

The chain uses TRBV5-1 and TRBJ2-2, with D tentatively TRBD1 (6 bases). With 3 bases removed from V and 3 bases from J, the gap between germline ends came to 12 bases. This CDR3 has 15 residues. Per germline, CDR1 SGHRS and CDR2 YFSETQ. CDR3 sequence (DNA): TGCGCCAGCAGCTCTACAGGGCCCGACACCGGGGAGCTGTTTTTT. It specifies CASSSTGPDTGELFF.

CDR3 in amino acids: CASSFVQGQETQYF. The CDR3 DNA follows: TGTGCCAGCAGTTTCGTCCAGGGACAAGAGACCCAGTACTTC. This chain connects TRBV11-2 to TRBJ2-5; D perhaps matches TRBD1 (5 bases). The germline V gene has CDR1 SGHAT and CDR2 FQNNGV. V lost 6 bases, J lost 2 bases, and 13 bases lay in between. This CDR3 contains 14 residues.

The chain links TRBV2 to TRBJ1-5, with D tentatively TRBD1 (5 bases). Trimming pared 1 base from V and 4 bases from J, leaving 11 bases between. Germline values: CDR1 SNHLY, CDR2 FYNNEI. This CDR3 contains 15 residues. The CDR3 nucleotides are TGTGCCAGCAGTGAAGGGACATATTGGAATCAGCCCCAGCATTTT. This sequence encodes CASSEGTYWNQPQHF.

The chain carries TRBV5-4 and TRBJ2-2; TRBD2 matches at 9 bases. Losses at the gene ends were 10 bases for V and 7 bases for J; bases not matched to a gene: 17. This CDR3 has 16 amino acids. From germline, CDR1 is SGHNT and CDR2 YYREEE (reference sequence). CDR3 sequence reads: CALSLAGGPRSGELFF. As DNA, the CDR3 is TGTGCCTTAAGCTTGGCGGGAGGGCCTCGGAGCGGGGAGCTGTTTTTT.

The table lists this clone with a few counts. DNA for the CDR3: TGTGCCAGCAGCCAAGATTCGACAGGGAGTCAGCCCCAGCATTTT. Protein sequence: CASSQDSTGSQPQHF. The chain couples TRBV3-1 (or the pseudogene TRBV3-2) to TRBJ1-5; 7 nucleotides match TRBD1. This CDR3 contains 15 residues. Per the germline V gene, CDR1 is LGHDT and CDR2 is YNNKEL (reference sequence). V shed 0 bases, J shed 6 bases, and the junction held 5 bases outside the gene matches.

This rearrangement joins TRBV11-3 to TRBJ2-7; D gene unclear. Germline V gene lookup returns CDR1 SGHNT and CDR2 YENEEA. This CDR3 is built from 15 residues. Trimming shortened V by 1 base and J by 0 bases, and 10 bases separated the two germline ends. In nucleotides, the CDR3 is TGTGCCAGCAGCTTAGCCTATTGGGCCTCCTACGAGCAGTACTTC. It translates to CASSLAYWASYEQYF.

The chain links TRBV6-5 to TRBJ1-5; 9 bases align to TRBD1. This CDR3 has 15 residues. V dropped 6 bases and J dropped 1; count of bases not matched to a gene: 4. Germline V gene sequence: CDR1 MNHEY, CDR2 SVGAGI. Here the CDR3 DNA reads TGTGCCAGCAGGAGTGACAGGGGGAGCAATCAGCCCCAGCATTTT. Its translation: CASRSDRGSNQPQHF.

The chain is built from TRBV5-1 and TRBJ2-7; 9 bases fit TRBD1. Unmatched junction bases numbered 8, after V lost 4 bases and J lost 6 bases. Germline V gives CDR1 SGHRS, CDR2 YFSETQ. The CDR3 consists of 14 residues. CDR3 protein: CASSRAGQGLEQYF. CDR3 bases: TGCGCCAGCAGCAGGGCGGGACAGGGACTCGAGCAGTACTTC.

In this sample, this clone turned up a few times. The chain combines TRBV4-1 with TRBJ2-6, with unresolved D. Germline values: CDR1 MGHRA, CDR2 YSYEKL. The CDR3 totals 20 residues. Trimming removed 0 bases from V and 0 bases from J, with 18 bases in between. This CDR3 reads CASSQEGGGGSFSGANVLTF. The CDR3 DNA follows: TGCGCCAGCAGCCAAGAAGGTGGCGGCGGAAGTTTCTCTGGGGCCAACGTCCTGACTTTC.

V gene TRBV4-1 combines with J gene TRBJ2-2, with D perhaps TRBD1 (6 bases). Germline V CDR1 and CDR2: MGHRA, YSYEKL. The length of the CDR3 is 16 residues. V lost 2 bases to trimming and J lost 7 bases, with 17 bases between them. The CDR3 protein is CASSQMGARGGGELFF. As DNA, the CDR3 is TGCGCCAGCAGCCAAATGGGGGCCAGGGGTGGCGGGGAGCTGTTTTTT.

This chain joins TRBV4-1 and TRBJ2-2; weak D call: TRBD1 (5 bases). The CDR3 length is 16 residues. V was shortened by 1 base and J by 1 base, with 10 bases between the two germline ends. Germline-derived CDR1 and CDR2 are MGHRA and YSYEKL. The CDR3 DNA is TGCGCCAGCAGCCAAGTATACACAGGGAACACCGGGGAGCTGTTTTTT. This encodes CASSQVYTGNTGELFF.

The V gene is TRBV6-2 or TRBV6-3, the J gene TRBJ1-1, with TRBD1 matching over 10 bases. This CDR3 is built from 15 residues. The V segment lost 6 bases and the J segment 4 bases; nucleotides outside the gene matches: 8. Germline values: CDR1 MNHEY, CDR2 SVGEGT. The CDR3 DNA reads TGTGCCAGCAGACCTGGGGACAGGGGATTCACTGAAGCTTTCTTT. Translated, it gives CASRPGDRGFTEAFF.

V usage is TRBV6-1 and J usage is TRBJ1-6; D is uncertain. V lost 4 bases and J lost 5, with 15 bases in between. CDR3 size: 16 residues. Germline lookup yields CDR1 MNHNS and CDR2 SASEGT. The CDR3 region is CASSGKNPANNSPLHF. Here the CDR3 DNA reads TGTGCCAGCAGTGGTAAAAATCCCGCGAATAATTCACCCCTCCACTTT.

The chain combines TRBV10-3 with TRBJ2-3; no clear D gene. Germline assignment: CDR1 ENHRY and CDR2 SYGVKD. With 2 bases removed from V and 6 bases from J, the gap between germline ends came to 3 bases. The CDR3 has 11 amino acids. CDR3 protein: CAISEADTQYF. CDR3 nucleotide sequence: TGTGCCATCAGTGAGGCGGATACGCAGTATTTT.

CDR3 sequence: CASSPLTGGVDTQYF. Here the CDR3 DNA reads TGTGCCAGCTCACCCTTGACTGGAGGGGTGGATACGCAGTATTTT. This chain uses TRBV18 with TRBJ2-3, with D possibly matching TRBD2 (6 bases). This CDR3 has 15 residues. Germline lookup yields CDR1 KGHSH and CDR2 LQKENI. V shed 3 bases and J shed 6 bases, with 16 bases lying between them.

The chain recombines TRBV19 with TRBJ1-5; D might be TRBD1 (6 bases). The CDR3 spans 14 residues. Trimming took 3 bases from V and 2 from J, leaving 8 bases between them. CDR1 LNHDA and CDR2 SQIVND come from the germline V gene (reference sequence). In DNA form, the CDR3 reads TGTGCCAGTAGTATTGCAGGGGGCAATCAGCCCCAGCATTTT. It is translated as CASSIAGGNQPQHF.

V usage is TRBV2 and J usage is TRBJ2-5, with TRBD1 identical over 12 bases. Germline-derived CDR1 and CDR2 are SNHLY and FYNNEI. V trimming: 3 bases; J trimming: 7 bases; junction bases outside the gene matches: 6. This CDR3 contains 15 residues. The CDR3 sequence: CASSEGTGGARTQYF. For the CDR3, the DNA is TGTGCCAGCAGTGAGGGGACAGGGGGCGCGAGGACCCAGTACTTC.

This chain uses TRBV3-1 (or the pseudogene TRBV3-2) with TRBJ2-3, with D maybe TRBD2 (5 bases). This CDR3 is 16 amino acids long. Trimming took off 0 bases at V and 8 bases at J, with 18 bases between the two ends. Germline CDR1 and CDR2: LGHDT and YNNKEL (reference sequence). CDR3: CASSQDPSTSSRTQYF. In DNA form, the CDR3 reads TGTGCCAGCAGCCAAGATCCCAGCACTAGTTCCCGTACGCAGTATTTT.

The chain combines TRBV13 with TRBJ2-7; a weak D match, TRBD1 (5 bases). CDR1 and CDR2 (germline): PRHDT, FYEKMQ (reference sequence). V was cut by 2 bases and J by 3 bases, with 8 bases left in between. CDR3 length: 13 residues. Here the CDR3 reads CASSLRQHYEQYF. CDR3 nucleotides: TGTGCCAGCAGCTTACGACAGCACTACGAGCAGTACTTC.

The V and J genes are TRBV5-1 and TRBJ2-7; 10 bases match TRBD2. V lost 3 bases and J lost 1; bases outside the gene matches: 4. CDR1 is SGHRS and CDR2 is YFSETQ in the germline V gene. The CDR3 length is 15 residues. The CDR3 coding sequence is TGCGCCAGCAGCTCTGAGGGACTAGCGTCCTACGAGCAGTACTTC. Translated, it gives CASSSEGLASYEQYF.

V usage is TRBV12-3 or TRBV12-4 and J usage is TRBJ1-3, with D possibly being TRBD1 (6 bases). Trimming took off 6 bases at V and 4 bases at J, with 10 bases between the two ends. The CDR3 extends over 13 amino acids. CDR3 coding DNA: TGTGCCAGCAGGGGGGCCCTCGGAAACACCATATATTTT. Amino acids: CASRGALGNTIYF.

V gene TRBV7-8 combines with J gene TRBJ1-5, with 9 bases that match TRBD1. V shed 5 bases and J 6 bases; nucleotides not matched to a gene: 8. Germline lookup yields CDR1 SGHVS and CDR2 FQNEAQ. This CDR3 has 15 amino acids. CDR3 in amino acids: CASSRHRGRSQPQHF. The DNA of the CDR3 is TGTGCCAGCAGCAGACACAGGGGGCGGTCTCAGCCCCAGCATTTT.

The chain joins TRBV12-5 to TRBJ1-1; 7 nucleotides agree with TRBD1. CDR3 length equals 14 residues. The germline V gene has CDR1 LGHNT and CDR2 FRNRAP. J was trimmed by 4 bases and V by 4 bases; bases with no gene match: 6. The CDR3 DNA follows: TGTGCTAGTGGTTCGACAGGGATCGGCACTGAAGCTTTCTTT. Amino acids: CASGSTGIGTEAFF.

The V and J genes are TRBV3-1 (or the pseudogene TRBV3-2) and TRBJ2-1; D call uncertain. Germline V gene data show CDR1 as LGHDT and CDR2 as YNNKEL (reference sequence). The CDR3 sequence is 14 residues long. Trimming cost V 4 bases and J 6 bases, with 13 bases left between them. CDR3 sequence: CASSLGYGSNEQFF. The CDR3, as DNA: TGTGCCAGCAGCCTCGGGTATGGCAGCAATGAGCAGTTCTTC.

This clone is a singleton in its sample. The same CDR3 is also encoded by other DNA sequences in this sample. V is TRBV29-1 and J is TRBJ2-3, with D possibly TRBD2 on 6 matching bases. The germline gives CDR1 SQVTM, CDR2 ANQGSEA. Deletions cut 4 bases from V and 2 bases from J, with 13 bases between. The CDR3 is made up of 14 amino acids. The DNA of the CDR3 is TGCAGCGTTGGAGCAGGGACTTCCACAGATACGCAGTATTTT. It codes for CSVGAGTSTDTQYF.

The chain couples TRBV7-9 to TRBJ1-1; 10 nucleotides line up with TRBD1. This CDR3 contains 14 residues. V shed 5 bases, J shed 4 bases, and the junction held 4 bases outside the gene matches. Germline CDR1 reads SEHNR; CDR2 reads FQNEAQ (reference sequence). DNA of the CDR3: TGTGCCAGCAGCGAGGGACAGGGGATCACTGAAGCTTTCTTT. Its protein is CASSEGQGITEAFF.

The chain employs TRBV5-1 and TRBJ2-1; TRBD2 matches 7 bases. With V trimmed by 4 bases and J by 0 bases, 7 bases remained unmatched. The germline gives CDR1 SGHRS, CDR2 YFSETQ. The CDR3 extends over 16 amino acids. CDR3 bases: TGCGCCAGCAGCCCGACTAGCCCCAGCTCCTACAATGAGCAGTTCTTC. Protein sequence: CASSPTSPSSYNEQFF.